This T cell receptor beta chain came from a study of cytomegalovirus exposure and HLA in healthy donors. This clone was counted between two and nine times. 60 Vbeta and 13 Jbeta primers were used in PCR. Profiling relied on immunoSEQ multiplex PCR, and the TCRdb table lists in-frame clones only, not all of them. Among under 130,000 clones, roughly an eighth were seen once, and the ten largest hold 15% to 20%. V shed 2 bases and J shed 8 bases, with 13 bases lying between them. Looked up from germline, CDR1 is MNHEY and CDR2 is SVGAGI. The CDR3 length is 14 residues. The sequencing sample was made of PBMCs. The source is a man in his forties or fifties in good health and CMV-seropositive. The chain is built from TRBV6-5 and TRBJ2-4; D is possibly TRBD2 (6 bases). CDR3: CASSYMGGRDIQYF. The CDR3 nucleotides are TGTGCCAGCAGTTACATGGGGGGAAGGGACATTCAGTACTTC.